The entry below describes one T cell receptor (beta chain). This record comes from a study of blood T cell repertoires in COVID-19. Background on the study: The United States, Italy and Spain supplied acute and convalescent COVID-19 samples.

Trimming removed 0 bases from V and 1 base from J, with 12 bases in between. CDR1 and CDR2 from the germline V gene are LGHNA and YNFKEQ. This CDR3 spans 16 amino acids. Produced via immunoSEQ multiplex PCR; TCRdb's table is partial and in-frame only. This table has about 320,000 clones, over 80% appearing once. The clonotype originates from a man aged 25 to 40 who had recovered from COVID-19. The gene calls are TRBV4-2 and TRBJ2-5; tentative D call: TRBD2 (7 bases). The source material was PBMCs or T cells enriched from blood (not recorded which). The CDR3 reads CASSQDLGGGQETQYF. The CDR3 nucleotides are TGTGCCAGCAGCCAAGATCTAGGGGGGGGCCAAGAGACCCAGTACTTC.